This is a list of T cell receptor beta chains from one sample in a study of blood T cell repertoires in COVID-19. Assay: immunoSEQ multiplex PCR; the TCRdb copy retains only in-frame clones and omits some. Of about 480,000 clones in the sample, 80% to 90% were seen once. The sample taken for sequencing was peripheral blood. These receptors were taken from a woman aged 30 to 39 with acute or convalescent COVID-19. Both conserved end residues are part of each CDR3. D genes are given only for firm matches. Expanded clones get a size class; other rows say once, few or many, or leave the size out.

cdr3_aa: CASSPERGGWSTDTQYF
cdr3_nt: TGCGCCAGCAGTCCCGAGCGGGGGGGCTGGAGCACAGATACGCAGTATTTT
clone_size: .
v_call: TRBV5-1
d_call: TRBD2
j_call: TRBJ2-3

cdr3_aa: CASSSQGSSYEQYF
cdr3_nt: TGTGCCAGCAGTTCTCAGGGCAGCTCCTACGAGCAGTACTTC
clone_size: .
v_call: TRBV28
d_call: .
j_call: TRBJ2-7

cdr3_aa: CASSDFSAGTYEQYF
cdr3_nt: TGTGCCAGCAGTGATTTTTCAGCGGGTACCTACGAGCAGTACTTC
clone_size: .
v_call: TRBV2
d_call: .
j_call: TRBJ2-7

cdr3_aa: CASSLGAGRADTQYF
cdr3_nt: TGCGCCAGCAGCTTGGGAGCGGGGAGGGCAGATACGCAGTATTTT
clone_size: .
v_call: TRBV5-1
d_call: TRBD2
j_call: TRBJ2-3

cdr3_aa: CASSLFGGQGVTEAFF
cdr3_nt: TGTGCCAGCAGTTTGTTTGGAGGACAGGGGGTAACTGAAGCTTTCTTT
clone_size: once
v_call: TRBV28
d_call: TRBD1
j_call: TRBJ1-1

cdr3_aa: CASSGAGGLRNTIYF
cdr3_nt: TGTGCCAGCAGCGGCGCGGGGGGCCTTAGAAACACCATATATTTT
clone_size: .
v_call: TRBV6-5
d_call: .
j_call: TRBJ1-3

cdr3_aa: CASSSRLAGGTDTQYF
cdr3_nt: TGTGCCAGCAGCTCCCGACTAGCGGGGGGTACAGATACGCAGTATTTT
clone_size: .
v_call: TRBV7-2
d_call: TRBD2
j_call: TRBJ2-3

cdr3_aa: CASSLGQGSYSPLHF
cdr3_nt: TGTGCCAGCAGCTTAGGCCAGGGGTCCTATTCACCCCTCCACTTT
clone_size: .
v_call: TRBV11-2
d_call: .
j_call: TRBJ1-6

cdr3_aa: CASSPRSKEKMKKLFF
cdr3_nt: TGTGCCAGCAGCCCTCGCTCCAAGGAGAAGATGAAAAAATTGTTTTTT
clone_size: .
v_call: TRBV21-1
d_call: .
j_call: TRBJ1-4

cdr3_aa: CASHTSGGTDTQYF
cdr3_nt: TGCGCCAGCCACACTAGCGGGGGCACAGATACGCAGTATTTT
clone_size: .
v_call: TRBV5-1
d_call: TRBD2
j_call: TRBJ2-3

cdr3_aa: CASSYWDRGYEQYF
cdr3_nt: TGTGCCAGCAGCTACTGGGACAGGGGATACGAGCAGTACTTC
clone_size: .
v_call: TRBV9
d_call: TRBD1
j_call: TRBJ2-7

cdr3_aa: CASSLEGQKLITGELFF
cdr3_nt: TGTGCCAGCAGCCTAGAAGGACAGAAACTAATAACCGGGGAGCTGTTTTTT
clone_size: .
v_call: TRBV2
d_call: .
j_call: TRBJ2-2

cdr3_aa: CASRGTGQETQYF
cdr3_nt: TGTGCCAGCAGAGGGACAGGACAAGAGACCCAGTACTTC
clone_size: .
v_call: TRBV12-3/TRBV12-4
d_call: TRBD1
j_call: TRBJ2-5